These T cell receptor beta chains were read from a single sample in a study of PD-L1 blockade in urothelial cancer. Profiling relied on immunoSEQ multiplex PCR, and the TCRdb table lists in-frame clones only, not all of them. The sample records more than 35,000 clones, roughly 78% being singletons. The sequencing here drew on PBMCs, taken around atezolizumab (anti-PD-L1) treatment. Source of these receptors: a man between 65 and 80 years old with urothelial cancer. The CDR3 runs from the conserved cysteine through the conserved F or W. The D gene is left open where the match is weak. Expanded clones get a size class; other rows say once, few or many, or leave the size out.

clone_size: -
j_call: TRBJ2-7
d_call: -
v_call: TRBV6-5
cdr3_nt: TGTGCCAGCAGTTACGAGAAGGGGCCCTCAACAGAGCAGTACTTC
cdr3_aa: CASSYEKGPSTEQYF

clone_size: -
j_call: TRBJ2-1
d_call: -
v_call: TRBV7-6
cdr3_nt: TGTGCCAGCAGCTTAGCGCGGGGACGAGATGAGCAGTTCTTC
cdr3_aa: CASSLARGRDEQFF

clone_size: -
j_call: TRBJ1-2
d_call: -
v_call: TRBV6-6
cdr3_nt: TGTGCCAGCAGTTCATTGACAGGCAGTAGCGGCTACACCTTC
cdr3_aa: CASSSLTGSSGYTF

clone_size: -
j_call: TRBJ2-3
d_call: -
v_call: TRBV5-4
cdr3_nt: TGTGCCAGCAGCTTGGATTCTAGCGTGCAGTATTTT
cdr3_aa: CASSLDSSVQYF

clone_size: once
j_call: TRBJ1-5
d_call: TRBD1
v_call: TRBV6-5
cdr3_nt: TGTGCCAGCAGACTGACAGGGGGCGAGGATCAGCCCCAGCATTTT
cdr3_aa: CASRLTGGEDQPQHF

clone_size: -
j_call: TRBJ2-5
d_call: -
v_call: TRBV7-6
cdr3_nt: TGTGCCAGCCAGGGGGAGACCCAGTACTTC
cdr3_aa: CASQGETQYF

clone_size: few
j_call: TRBJ1-2
d_call: -
v_call: TRBV4-2
cdr3_nt: TGTGCCAGCAGCCTGACCGGACCGCCGCGTAGCGATGGCTACACCTTC
cdr3_aa: CASSLTGPPRSDGYTF

clone_size: -
j_call: TRBJ1-2
d_call: -
v_call: TRBV18
cdr3_nt: TGTGCCAGCTCACCCGAGGCAGGGTCACACTATGGCTACACCTTC
cdr3_aa: CASSPEAGSHYGYTF

clone_size: -
j_call: TRBJ2-1
d_call: TRBD2
v_call: TRBV28
cdr3_nt: TGTGCCAGCAGTTCCGCATACCTAGCGGGAGGGCCCGATGAGCAGTTCTTC
cdr3_aa: CASSSAYLAGGPDEQFF

clone_size: -
j_call: TRBJ2-1
d_call: -
v_call: TRBV29-1
cdr3_nt: TGCAGCGTCGTTAGAAATGAGCAGTTCTTC
cdr3_aa: CSVVRNEQFF

clone_size: -
j_call: TRBJ2-7
d_call: TRBD1
v_call: TRBV7-2
cdr3_nt: TGTGCCAGCAGCTTAACAGGGGGCAGCGCCTACGAGCAGTACTTC
cdr3_aa: CASSLTGGSAYEQYF

clone_size: -
j_call: TRBJ1-1
d_call: -
v_call: TRBV11-3
cdr3_nt: TGTGCCAGCAGCGCCGATGGACAGAGGAACACTGAAGCTTTCTTT
cdr3_aa: CASSADGQRNTEAFF

clone_size: -
j_call: TRBJ1-1
d_call: TRBD1
v_call: TRBV7-9
cdr3_nt: TGTGCCAGCAGCTTTACGGGGACAGGGGACACTGAAGCTTTCTTT
cdr3_aa: CASSFTGTGDTEAFF

clone_size: -
j_call: TRBJ2-5
d_call: -
v_call: TRBV9
cdr3_nt: TGTGCCAGCAGCCCCACCGAGGAGACCCAGTACTTC
cdr3_aa: CASSPTEETQYF

clone_size: -
j_call: TRBJ1-2
d_call: TRBD1
v_call: TRBV4-3
cdr3_nt: TGCGCCAGCAGCCAAGATACGGCAGGGGGCTACGACTATGGCTACACCTTC
cdr3_aa: CASSQDTAGGYDYGYTF

clone_size: -
j_call: TRBJ2-7
d_call: -
v_call: TRBV7-2
cdr3_nt: TGTGCCAGCCAACCGGAACAGGCGTCCTACGAGCAGTACTTC
cdr3_aa: CASQPEQASYEQYF

clone_size: -
j_call: TRBJ1-2
d_call: -
v_call: TRBV18
cdr3_nt: TGTGCCAGCTCACCAGCCAGTACTAACTATGGCTACACCTTC
cdr3_aa: CASSPASTNYGYTF

clone_size: -
j_call: TRBJ2-7
d_call: TRBD2
v_call: TRBV29-1
cdr3_nt: TGCAGCTTTCTAACTAGCGGGAGATCGAGAGAGCAGTACTTC
cdr3_aa: CSFLTSGRSREQYF

clone_size: few
j_call: TRBJ1-5
d_call: -
v_call: TRBV2
cdr3_nt: TGTGCCAGCAGAGAGACGGGGATCAATCAGCCCCAGCATTTT
cdr3_aa: CASRETGINQPQHF

clone_size: -
j_call: TRBJ2-6
d_call: -
v_call: TRBV7-2
cdr3_nt: TGTGCCAGCAGCTTAGCCCCCTTGGGGGCAGGGGCCAACGTCCTGACTTTC
cdr3_aa: CASSLAPLGAGANVLTF

clone_size: -
j_call: TRBJ1-2
d_call: -
v_call: TRBV10-3
cdr3_nt: TGTGCCATCAGTGAGTCGTCACCGGGGGGCTACACCTTC
cdr3_aa: CAISESSPGGYTF

clone_size: -
j_call: TRBJ1-1
d_call: TRBD1
v_call: TRBV19
cdr3_nt: TGTGCCAGTAGTATTCGACAGGGGGTGAACACTGAAGCTTTCTTT
cdr3_aa: CASSIRQGVNTEAFF

clone_size: -
j_call: TRBJ2-5
d_call: TRBD2
v_call: TRBV19
cdr3_nt: TGTGCCAGTACCCACCAAGCGGGAGCCCAAGAGACCCAGTACTTC
cdr3_aa: CASTHQAGAQETQYF

clone_size: once
j_call: TRBJ2-6
d_call: -
v_call: TRBV15
cdr3_nt: TGTGCCACCAGCAGAGATCGGGTGGCTGGGGCCAACGTCCTGACTTTC
cdr3_aa: CATSRDRVAGANVLTF

clone_size: -
j_call: TRBJ1-2
d_call: -
v_call: TRBV18
cdr3_nt: TGTGCCAGCTCACCCCTGCCAGGTGACTATGGCTACACCTTC
cdr3_aa: CASSPLPGDYGYTF

clone_size: -
j_call: TRBJ1-5
d_call: -
v_call: TRBV5-1
cdr3_nt: TGCGCCAGCAGCTTGCGTGGAGGGGGCAATCAGCCCCAGCATTTT
cdr3_aa: CASSLRGGGNQPQHF

clone_size: -
j_call: TRBJ1-4
d_call: -
v_call: TRBV5-1
cdr3_nt: TGCGCCAGCAGCTTGGAAGGGGTAGGGAATGAAAAACTGTTTTTT
cdr3_aa: CASSLEGVGNEKLFF

clone_size: few
j_call: TRBJ1-6
d_call: TRBD1
v_call: TRBV10-3
cdr3_nt: TGTGCCATCAGCGGGACAGTGAATAATTCACCCCTCCACTTT
cdr3_aa: CAISGTVNNSPLHF

clone_size: -
j_call: TRBJ2-4
d_call: TRBD1
v_call: TRBV4-2
cdr3_nt: TGTGCCAGCAGCCAAGACAGGGGGGCCAAAAACATTCAGTACTTC
cdr3_aa: CASSQDRGAKNIQYF

clone_size: -
j_call: TRBJ1-4
d_call: -
v_call: TRBV7-8
cdr3_nt: TGTGCCAGCAGCCCCGCCACGGCGGGTGAAAAACTGTTTTTT
cdr3_aa: CASSPATAGEKLFF

clone_size: -
j_call: TRBJ1-2
d_call: -
v_call: TRBV5-5
cdr3_nt: TGTGCCAGCAGTTTGACCTGGACAGCCTCCTATGGCTACACCTTC
cdr3_aa: CASSLTWTASYGYTF

clone_size: -
j_call: TRBJ2-4
d_call: TRBD1
v_call: TRBV4-1
cdr3_nt: TGCGCCAGCAGCCGCTCGGACAGGGATAACATTCAGTACTTC
cdr3_aa: CASSRSDRDNIQYF

clone_size: -
j_call: TRBJ2-3
d_call: -
v_call: TRBV6-1
cdr3_nt: TGTGCCAGCAGTCCTACCGGGACTAGCACAGATACGCAGTATTTT
cdr3_aa: CASSPTGTSTDTQYF

clone_size: -
j_call: TRBJ1-1
d_call: -
v_call: TRBV19
cdr3_nt: TGTGCCAGTAGTACCGGGAGGGGCACTGAAGCTTTCTTT
cdr3_aa: CASSTGRGTEAFF

clone_size: -
j_call: TRBJ2-7
d_call: TRBD1
v_call: TRBV9
cdr3_nt: TGTGCCAGCAGCGTAGGGACAGGAGCCAACTACGAGCAGTACTTC
cdr3_aa: CASSVGTGANYEQYF

clone_size: -
j_call: TRBJ1-2
d_call: TRBD1
v_call: TRBV27
cdr3_nt: TGTGCCAGCAGTTTATTGGCAGGGGGCTCTGGTGGCTACACCTTC
cdr3_aa: CASSLLAGGSGGYTF

clone_size: once
j_call: TRBJ2-7
d_call: TRBD2
v_call: TRBV5-6
cdr3_nt: TGTGCCAACAGCCGGGGGGGTCCCTACGAGCAGTACTTC
cdr3_aa: CANSRGGPYEQYF

clone_size: -
j_call: TRBJ2-1
d_call: -
v_call: TRBV5-1
cdr3_nt: TGCGCCAGCAGAATTGGGGGCGGATTCAATGAGCAGTTCTTC
cdr3_aa: CASRIGGGFNEQFF

clone_size: once
j_call: TRBJ2-1
d_call: -
v_call: TRBV21-1
cdr3_nt: TGTGCCAGCAGCAAAAATCGGGGAGAAGGCTCCTACAATGAGCAGTTCTTC
cdr3_aa: CASSKNRGEGSYNEQFF

clone_size: -
j_call: TRBJ2-7
d_call: TRBD1
v_call: TRBV6-1
cdr3_nt: TGTGCCAGCAGTGTCGGGACAGCTAATACCTACGAGCAGTACTTC
cdr3_aa: CASSVGTANTYEQYF

clone_size: few
j_call: TRBJ2-7
d_call: -
v_call: TRBV7-2
cdr3_nt: TGTGCCAGCAGCTCCCGTAGAAGGGGCCAAGGCGAGCAGTACTTC
cdr3_aa: CASSSRRRGQGEQYF

clone_size: -
j_call: TRBJ2-5
d_call: -
v_call: TRBV6-1
cdr3_nt: TGTGCCAGCAGTGAAGGGAGGTGGCGGACCCAGTACTTC
cdr3_aa: CASSEGRWRTQYF

clone_size: -
j_call: TRBJ1-1
d_call: -
v_call: TRBV5-6
cdr3_nt: TGTGCCAGCAGCCCGGATGGGGCAGTCGAGGACACTGAAGCTTTCTTT
cdr3_aa: CASSPDGAVEDTEAFF

clone_size: -
j_call: TRBJ2-7
d_call: TRBD2
v_call: TRBV28
cdr3_nt: TGTGCCAGTATCCGCCCGGGGGAGGGCAGCGAGCAGTACTTC
cdr3_aa: CASIRPGEGSEQYF

clone_size: -
j_call: TRBJ1-2
d_call: -
v_call: TRBV27
cdr3_nt: TGTGCCAGCAGCATAGACAGGTTCTATGGCTACACCTTC
cdr3_aa: CASSIDRFYGYTF

clone_size: -
j_call: TRBJ1-5
d_call: TRBD1
v_call: TRBV2
cdr3_nt: TGTGCCAGCAGCCTGGGACAGGGAGGGGAGGGACCCCAGCATTTT
cdr3_aa: CASSLGQGGEGPQHF

clone_size: few
j_call: TRBJ1-6
d_call: -
v_call: TRBV6-1
cdr3_nt: TGTGCCAGCACAGGGAGGTCCTATAATTCACCCCTCCACTTT
cdr3_aa: CASTGRSYNSPLHF

clone_size: few
j_call: TRBJ1-3
d_call: -
v_call: TRBV30
cdr3_nt: TGTGCCTGGAGTGTAAGTCGAGTTGGAAACACCATATATTTT
cdr3_aa: CAWSVSRVGNTIYF

clone_size: -
j_call: TRBJ2-7
d_call: -
v_call: TRBV7-2
cdr3_nt: TGTGCCAGCAGCAACAGGGTTAAGCCCTACGAGCAGTACTTC
cdr3_aa: CASSNRVKPYEQYF

clone_size: -
j_call: TRBJ1-5
d_call: -
v_call: TRBV7-2
cdr3_nt: TGTGCCACGGCAGACGGACAGAATCAGCCCCAGCATTTT
cdr3_aa: CATADGQNQPQHF

clone_size: -
j_call: TRBJ1-2
d_call: -
v_call: TRBV11-2
cdr3_nt: TGTGCCAGCAGAATAGAGGGGGTCGGAGGCTACACCTTC
cdr3_aa: CASRIEGVGGYTF

clone_size: -
j_call: TRBJ1-2
d_call: -
v_call: TRBV6-5
cdr3_nt: TGTGCCAGCACTGATAGAGAAGCGCACTATGGCTACACCTTC
cdr3_aa: CASTDREAHYGYTF

clone_size: -
j_call: TRBJ2-3
d_call: -
v_call: TRBV9
cdr3_nt: TGTGCCAGCAGCGTAAATACGGGAAAAGGCACAGATACGCAGTATTTT
cdr3_aa: CASSVNTGKGTDTQYF